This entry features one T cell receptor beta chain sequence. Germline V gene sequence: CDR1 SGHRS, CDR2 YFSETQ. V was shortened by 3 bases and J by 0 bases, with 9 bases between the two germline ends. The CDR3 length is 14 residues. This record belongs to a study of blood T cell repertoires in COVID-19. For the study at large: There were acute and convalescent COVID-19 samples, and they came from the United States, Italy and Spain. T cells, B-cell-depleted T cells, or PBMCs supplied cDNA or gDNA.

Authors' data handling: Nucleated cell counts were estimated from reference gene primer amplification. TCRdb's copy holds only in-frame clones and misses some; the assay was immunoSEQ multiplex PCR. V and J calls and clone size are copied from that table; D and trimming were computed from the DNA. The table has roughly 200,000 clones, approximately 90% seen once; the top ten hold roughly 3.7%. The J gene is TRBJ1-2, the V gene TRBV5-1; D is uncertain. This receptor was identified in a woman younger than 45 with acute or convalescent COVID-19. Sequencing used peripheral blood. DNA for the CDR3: TGCGCCAGCAGCTGGCAGGTGGCTAACTATGGCTACACCTTC. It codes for CASSWQVANYGYTF.